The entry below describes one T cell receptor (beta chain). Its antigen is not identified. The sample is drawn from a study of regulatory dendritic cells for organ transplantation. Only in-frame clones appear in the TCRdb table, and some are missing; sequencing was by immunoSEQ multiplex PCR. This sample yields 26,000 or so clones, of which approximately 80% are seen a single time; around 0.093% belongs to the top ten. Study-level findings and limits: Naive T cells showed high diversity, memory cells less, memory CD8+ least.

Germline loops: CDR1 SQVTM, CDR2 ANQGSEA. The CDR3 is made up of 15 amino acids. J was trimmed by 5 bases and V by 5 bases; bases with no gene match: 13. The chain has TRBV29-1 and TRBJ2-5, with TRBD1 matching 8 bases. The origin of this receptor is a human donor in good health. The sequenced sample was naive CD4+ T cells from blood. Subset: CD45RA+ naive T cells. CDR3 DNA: TGCAGCGTTTTACGTGGGGCAGGGGGCTGGGAGACCCAGTACTTC. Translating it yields CSVLRGAGGWETQYF.